The 17 T cell receptor beta chains given below trace back to one sample, sequenced in a study of blood T cells in healthy people across ages. A second about 7 to 11 cycle PCR used barcoded and J-beta primers. Each CDR3 protein is one row after TCRdb ran MiXCR on the 5' RACE reads. The sample lists approximately 900,000 distinct CDR3 sequences; about 28% were seen once. This sample also appeared in a second study, on T cells of mothers and their children.

Sequencing was carried out using blood. These receptor sequences come from a woman between 40 and 50 years old in good health.

Remarks on this clonotype: The final CDR3 position lacks the conserved phenylalanine or tryptophan, pointing to a likely read error. The chain uses TRBV7-3 and TRBJ2-5; the D gene is possibly TRBD2 (6 bases). Germline V CDR1 and CDR2: SGHTA, FQGTGA. Trimming stripped 4 bases from V and 5 bases from J, with 8 bases between. The CDR3 contains 12 residues. In DNA, the CDR3 is TGTGCCAGCAGCTCCGGAGGGGAGACCCAGTACCTC. Protein sequence: CASSSGGETQYL.

This clonotype was observed at least ten times. The chain combines TRBV6-1 with TRBJ2-1; D possibly corresponds to TRBD2 (5 bases). The CDR3 spans 14 residues. Germline values: CDR1 MNHNS, CDR2 SASEGT. The ends were cut back, 3 bases at V and 5 bases at J, with 11 bases in the middle. CDR3 bases: TGTGCCAGCAGTGAGCACAAGCGGAACAATGAGCAGTTCTTC. This encodes CASSEHKRNNEQFF.

In its sample, this clonotype was seen many times. The genes are TRBV7-2 and TRBJ2-3, with 7 bases that match TRBD2. This CDR3 has 16 amino acids. Germline V gene data show CDR1 as SGHTA and CDR2 as FQGNSA. The V segment lost 1 base and the J segment 0 bases; nucleotides outside the gene matches: 4. The CDR3, as DNA: TGTGCCAGCAGCTTAGTACCTAGCGGAAGCACAGATACGCAGTATTTT. It encodes CASSLVPSGSTDTQYF.

The table lists this clonotype with many counts. V is TRBV5-1 and J is TRBJ2-7; TRBD1 matches at 7 bases. The V gene's germline CDR1 is SGHRS and CDR2 YFSETQ. The junction had 8 bases not matched to a gene; V was cut back by 4 bases and J by 1 base. This CDR3 has 15 residues. CDR3 in amino acids: CASSPDRISSYEQYF. In nucleotides, the CDR3 is TGCGCCAGCAGCCCGGACAGGATTTCTTCCTACGAGCAGTACTTC.

This clonotype was recorded a few times. The chain links TRBV20-1 to TRBJ1-2; D uncertain. Germline CDR1 DFQATT, CDR2 SNEGSKA (reference sequence). The V end was cut by 6 bases, the J end by 0 bases, with 17 bases between. CDR3 length: 15 residues. The CDR3 DNA is TGCAGTGCGACTAGGTCAGCCCGAGCTAACTATGGCTACACCTTC. This gives the protein CSATRSARANYGYTF.

This chain joins TRBV5-5 and TRBJ2-7; the D call may be TRBD1 or TRBD2 (5 bases each). This CDR3 comprises 13 residues. Germline V gene sequence: CDR1 SGHKS, CDR2 YYEKEE (reference sequence). With 5 bases removed from V and 5 bases from J, the gap between germline ends came to 14 bases. CDR3 loop: CASSSGTKDEQYF. In DNA form, the CDR3 reads TGTGCCAGCAGTAGTGGGACGAAGGACGAGCAGTACTTC.

The CDR3 loop reads CASSEANPAVILRGHNYGYTF. The CDR3 DNA follows: TGTGCCAGCAGTGAAGCTAACCCTGCAGTGATTCTCAGGGGCCATAACTATGGCTACACCTTC. V and J are TRBV2 and TRBJ1-2, with D perhaps TRBD1 (6 bases). CDR3 length: 21 amino acids. Germline V gene sequence: CDR1 SNHLY, CDR2 FYNNEI. Trimming stripped 0 bases from V and 1 base from J, with 27 bases between.

About this clonotype: Sequence at one end of the junction differs from germline and may be a read error. The chain is built from TRBV3-1 and TRBJ2-5; 9 nucleotides align to TRBD2. Germline V lookup: CDR1 LGHDT, CDR2 YNNKEL (reference sequence). The CDR3 consists of 14 residues. CDR3 protein: CASSLGGGANEQYF. CDR3 bases: TGCGCCAGCAGCCTTGGCGGGGGGGCCAATGAGCAGTACTTC.

The chain carries TRBV5-1 and TRBJ1-1; maybe TRBD1 (5 bases). Per germline, CDR1 SGHRS and CDR2 YFSETQ. The CDR3 contains 15 residues. Trimming shortened V by 4 bases and J by 1 base, and 14 bases separated the two germline ends. The CDR3, as DNA: TGCGCCAGCAGCGGGGGTTTCGGGTGGAACACTGAAGCTTTCTTT. This sequence encodes CASSGGFGWNTEAFF.

The chain couples TRBV3-1 to TRBJ2-6; possible D gene TRBD1, 6 bases. Per germline, CDR1 LGHDT and CDR2 YNNKEL (reference sequence). V was trimmed by 5 bases and J by 12 bases, leaving 11 bases between them. CDR3 size: 12 residues. The CDR3: CASSYGRGVLTF. As DNA, the CDR3 is TGTGCCAGCAGCTACGGCAGGGGCGTCCTGACTTTC.

Regarding this clonotype: A read error may explain this, as a much larger clone is one base away. CDR3 loop: CASSQGGGQACYEQYF. The CDR3 DNA follows: TGCGCCAGCAGCCAAGGAGGGGGACAGGCTTGCTACGAGCAGTACTTC. The gene calls are TRBV4-1 and TRBJ2-7, with TRBD1 matching 8 bases. The junction had 8 bases not matched to a gene; V was cut back by 1 base and J by 3 bases. CDR1 is MGHRA, CDR2 YSYEKL, per germline. This CDR3 is 16 amino acids long.

As to this clonotype: A read error may explain this, as a much larger clone is one base away. V usage is TRBV28 and J usage is TRBJ2-1; D is unclear. From germline, CDR1 is MDHEN and CDR2 SYDVKM. This CDR3 has 14 residues. CDR3 loop: CASSPRRRVNERFF. In DNA form, the CDR3 reads TGTGCCAGCAGCCCACGCCGCCGCGTGAATGAGCGGTTCTTC.

This clonotype has only a few counts. V is TRBV12-3 or TRBV12-4 and J is TRBJ1-1; D ambiguous. This CDR3 has 13 amino acids. The V gene lost 6 bases and the J gene lost 5 bases, with 13 bases spanning the gap. The CDR3 coding sequence is TGTGCCAGCAGCCAAGAGGGAAGTACTGAAGCTTTCTTT. It translates to CASSQEGSTEAFF.

This clonotype was counted only a few times. The chain couples TRBV28 to TRBJ2-5; 11 nucleotides align to TRBD1. This CDR3 is 14 amino acids long. Germline lookup yields CDR1 MDHEN and CDR2 SYDVKM. Trimming at V came to 2 bases and at J to 11 bases, leaving 7 bases not matched to a gene. In DNA, the CDR3 is TGTGCCAGCAGTTTAGGGGGGACAGGGGGTTGGCAGTACTTC. Residues: CASSLGGTGGWQYF. The whole variable domain, remainder taken from reference TRBV28 and TRBJ2-5, is DVKVTQSSRYLVKRTGEKVFLECVQDMDHENMFWYRQDPGLGLRLIYFSYDVKMKEKGDIPEGYSVSREKKERFSLILESASTNQTSMYLCASSLGGTGGWQYFGPGTRLLVL.

This clonotype was recorded a few times. This chain connects TRBV7-2 to TRBJ1-5; D remains unclear. The germline V and J ends were trimmed by 0 bases and 4 bases, with 10 bases remaining between them. The V gene's germline CDR1 is SGHTA and CDR2 FQGNSA. The CDR3 is 15 residues long. The DNA of the CDR3 is TGTGCCAGCAGCTTAGCTGGAGGCCTTAATCAGCCCCAGCATTTT. This encodes CASSLAGGLNQPQHF.

This clonotype was observed a handful of times. At one end the junction does not follow the germline gene, possibly because of a read error. The V call is TRBV2, the J call TRBJ2-1, with 7 bases aligning to TRBD1. Looked up from germline, CDR1 is SNHLY and CDR2 is FYNNEI. The CDR3 runs to 14 residues. This CDR3 is CGSNGGQIYNEQFF. The CDR3 DNA follows: TGTGGCAGCAATGGGGGACAGATTTACAATGAGCAGTTCTTC.

This clonotype was found many times. V gene TRBV5-1 combines with J gene TRBJ2-6; 7 bases are shared with TRBD1. This CDR3 has 17 residues. V lost 3 bases to trimming and J lost 0 bases; unmatched junction nucleotides: 6. Germline CDR1 and CDR2: SGHRS and YFSETQ. CDR3 loop: CASSSGQVNSGANVLTF. The CDR3 bases are TGCGCCAGCAGCTCCGGACAGGTCAACTCTGGGGCCAACGTCCTGACTTTC.